This T cell receptor (beta chain) was recovered during a study of PD-L1 blockade in urothelial cancer. Time point reported: pretreatment peripheral blood. The CDR3 covers 12 residues. From germline, CDR1 is SGHNT and CDR2 YYREEE (reference sequence). With 4 bases removed from V and 8 bases from J, the gap between germline ends came to 12 bases. Libraries were prepared by immunoSEQ multiplex PCR; TCRdb keeps only in-frame clonotypes and omits some of them. The data hold 45,000 or so clones, with about 88% observed a single time. Sequences were derived from PBMCs, sampled around atezolizumab (anti-PD-L1) treatment. This receptor was taken from a donor aged 40 or over with urothelial cancer. The chain couples TRBV5-4 to TRBJ1-1; D remains unclear. Here the CDR3 reads CASSRRSEEAFF. The DNA of the CDR3 is TGTGCCAGCAGCCGGAGGTCAGAAGAAGCTTTCTTT.